Listed below are T cell receptor beta chains from one sample, sequenced in a study of tumor-infiltrating lymphocytes in primary liver carcinoma. TCRdb fed the multiplex PCR reads into MiXCR, producing one record per CDR3 protein. Of around 80,000 distinct CDR3 sequences listed, around 70% are singletons. Sequencing used liver tumor tissue from sampling region 1. The receptor set was obtained from a man aged 35-49 years with primary liver carcinoma and hepatitis B virus infection. CDR3s include the opening cysteine and the closing phenylalanine or tryptophan. Each record gives: CDR3 DNA, CDR3 protein, clone size, V gene, D gene, J gene. D genes are given only for firm matches. Clone size, where shown, is once, few, many, or a class for clones that have expanded.

CDR3nt: TGTGCCAGCAGCTTGGCCGGGACTAGCGGGAGGGATGAGCAGTTCTTC; CDR3aa: CASSLAGTSGRDEQFF; abundance: many; v_gene: TRBV5-6; d_gene: TRBD2; j_gene: TRBJ2-1
CDR3nt: TGCGACAGCAGCTTGTTTGGAGGTCTAGCCAAAAACATTCAGTACTTC; CDR3aa: CDSSLFGGLAKNIQYF; abundance: -; v_gene: TRBV5-1; d_gene: -; j_gene: TRBJ2-4
CDR3nt: TGTGCCAGCAGCCAAGAAGCCAGGGTGGGGCGTCAGCCCCAACATTTT; CDR3aa: CASSQEARVGRQPQHF; abundance: -; v_gene: TRBV4-2; d_gene: -; j_gene: TRBJ1-5
CDR3nt: TGTGCCAGCAGTCCCCGACAGTATGGCTACACCTTC; CDR3aa: CASSPRQYGYTF; abundance: many; v_gene: TRBV12-3/TRBV12-4; d_gene: -; j_gene: TRBJ1-2
CDR3nt: TGTGCCAGCAGCCAGGGACTAGCGGGTTCCCCTTTCTATGATCAGTTCTTC; CDR3aa: CASSQGLAGSPFYDQFF; abundance: -; v_gene: TRBV11-2; d_gene: TRBD2; j_gene: TRBJ2-1
CDR3nt: TGCAGTGTTGACAGGGGCTGCGGTGGTTGGACTGAAGCTTTCTTT; CDR3aa: CSVDRGCGGWTEAFF; abundance: -; v_gene: TRBV29-1; d_gene: TRBD1; j_gene: TRBJ1-1
CDR3nt: TGTGCCAGCAGTTTGTTAGCGGGAGTAGTCACCGGGGAGCTGTTTTTT; CDR3aa: CASSLLAGVVTGELFF; abundance: many; v_gene: TRBV12-3/TRBV12-4; d_gene: TRBD2; j_gene: TRBJ2-2
CDR3nt: TGTGACAGCAGTTTGATTAGGGCTTATAATGAGCAGTTCTTC; CDR3aa: CDSSLIRAYNEQFF; abundance: -; v_gene: TRBV12-3/TRBV12-4; d_gene: -; j_gene: TRBJ2-1
CDR3nt: TGTGCCAGCAGTTGGACAGCCGATCAGCACCAGCATTTT; CDR3aa: CASSWTADQHQHF; abundance: -; v_gene: TRBV6-2/TRBV6-3; d_gene: -; j_gene: TRBJ1-5
CDR3nt: TGTGACAGCAGCCATGCACAGGGCGTTGAGCCAGATACGCAGTATTTT; CDR3aa: CDSSHAQGVEPDTQYF; abundance: -; v_gene: TRBV4-2; d_gene: -; j_gene: TRBJ2-3
CDR3nt: TGTGCCAGCAGCCTTTCCCGGACACAAAGAGGTGGGACTAACGTCCTGACTTTC; CDR3aa: CASSLSRTQRGGTNVLTF; abundance: -; v_gene: TRBV11-2; d_gene: -; j_gene: TRBJ2-6
CDR3nt: TGCGCCAGCGGCTTGAATCCTAGCGAGAGTGGAGATACGCAGTATTTT; CDR3aa: CASGLNPSESGDTQYF; abundance: -; v_gene: TRBV5-1; d_gene: -; j_gene: TRBJ2-3
CDR3nt: TGTGCCAGTAGTGTCCCGGGACAGGGGGCGTACAATGAGCAGTTCTTC; CDR3aa: CASSVPGQGAYNEQFF; abundance: few; v_gene: TRBV6-1; d_gene: TRBD1; j_gene: TRBJ2-1
CDR3nt: TGCGCCAGCGGTTCGACAGGGAGAAGCACAGATACGCAGTATTTT; CDR3aa: CASGSTGRSTDTQYF; abundance: -; v_gene: TRBV5-1; d_gene: TRBD1; j_gene: TRBJ2-3
CDR3nt: TGTGCCAGCAGCTTCTCTAGAGGGGGCCAAGAGACCCAGTACTTC; CDR3aa: CASSFSRGGQETQYF; abundance: many; v_gene: TRBV7-8; d_gene: -; j_gene: TRBJ2-5
CDR3nt: TGTGCCAGCAGCATCACAGGTAACACTGAGGTTTTCTTT; CDR3aa: CASSITGNTEVFF; abundance: -; v_gene: TRBV11-3; d_gene: -; j_gene: TRBJ1-1
CDR3nt: TGTGCCAGCAGTACGGGTCGGGCGATCTATGGCTACACCTTC; CDR3aa: CASSTGRAIYGYTF; abundance: -; v_gene: TRBV12-3/TRBV12-4; d_gene: -; j_gene: TRBJ1-2
CDR3nt: TGTGCCAGCAGCTCCACAGGGATCGAGGAAAAATTGTTTTTT; CDR3aa: CASSSTGIEEKLFF; abundance: -; v_gene: TRBV7-9; d_gene: -; j_gene: TRBJ1-4
CDR3nt: TGCTCCAGCAGCCCATCTGTGGGAATATCCTACGAGCAGTACTTC; CDR3aa: CSSSPSVGISYEQYF; abundance: -; v_gene: TRBV11-2; d_gene: -; j_gene: TRBJ2-7
CDR3nt: TGCGCCAGCAGTCCTCACAGGATATCCTACGTGCAGTACTTC; CDR3aa: CASSPHRISYVQYF; abundance: -; v_gene: TRBV12-3/TRBV12-4; d_gene: -; j_gene: TRBJ2-7
CDR3nt: TGTGCCAGCCTCCCGTCGGGGGGCCGAGCAGATACGCAGTATTTT; CDR3aa: CASLPSGGRADTQYF; abundance: many; v_gene: TRBV12-3/TRBV12-4; d_gene: -; j_gene: TRBJ2-3
CDR3nt: TGTGCCAGCAGCTTAGACGGACGGGGTACCCGGGAGCTGTTTTTC; CDR3aa: CASSLDGRGTRELFF; abundance: -; v_gene: TRBV11-2; d_gene: -; j_gene: TRBJ2-2
CDR3nt: TGTGCCTGTATAACGGGGGGCACAGCTACGCAGTATTTT; CDR3aa: CACITGGTATQYF; abundance: -; v_gene: TRBV30; d_gene: -; j_gene: TRBJ2-3
CDR3nt: TGTGCCATCAGCTTAGCTTATGACCCAGGTGATGGAAACACCATATATTTT; CDR3aa: CAISLAYDPGDGNTIYF; abundance: -; v_gene: TRBV7-8; d_gene: -; j_gene: TRBJ1-3
CDR3nt: TGTACCAGCAGCGCCCCGGGGCAAACAAACGCCGGGGAGCTGTTTTTT; CDR3aa: CTSSAPGQTNAGELFF; abundance: -; v_gene: TRBV7-8; d_gene: -; j_gene: TRBJ2-2
CDR3nt: TGCATCGTTGGGTTAGACAGCGACTATGGCTACGCCTTC; CDR3aa: CIVGLDSDYGYAF; abundance: -; v_gene: TRBV29-1; d_gene: -; j_gene: TRBJ1-2
CDR3nt: TGTGCCAGCAGCCAAGAGCCGGGACAGGGCTACGAGCAGTACTTC; CDR3aa: CASSQEPGQGYEQYF; abundance: many; v_gene: TRBV4-2; d_gene: TRBD1; j_gene: TRBJ2-7
CDR3nt: TGTGCCATCATGCAGGGGTTTGAATCACCCCCCCACTTC; CDR3aa: CAIMQGFESPPHF; abundance: few; v_gene: TRBV10-3; d_gene: -; j_gene: TRBJ1-6
CDR3nt: TGTAGCGTTGAGGGATTTAACAAAGGGACCCAGTACTTC; CDR3aa: CSVEGFNKGTQYF; abundance: -; v_gene: TRBV29-1; d_gene: -; j_gene: TRBJ2-5
CDR3nt: TGTGCCAGCAGCTCCCCCCGAGGGGAGAACACTAAAGCTTTCTTT; CDR3aa: CASSSPRGENTKAFF; abundance: -; v_gene: TRBV7-9; d_gene: -; j_gene: TRBJ1-1
CDR3nt: TGTGCCAACAGTTTAAGGCACAGGCCCTTCTATGACTACACCTTC; CDR3aa: CANSLRHRPFYDYTF; abundance: -; v_gene: TRBV12-3/TRBV12-4; d_gene: -; j_gene: TRBJ1-2
CDR3nt: TGTGCCAGCAGCTTGGGGAACACCGGGGAGCTGTTTTTT; CDR3aa: CASSLGNTGELFF; abundance: many; v_gene: TRBV5-6; d_gene: -; j_gene: TRBJ2-2
CDR3nt: TGTGCCAGCAGTGTAGGGCCCTCAGGCGAGCAGTACTTC; CDR3aa: CASSVGPSGEQYF; abundance: medium-sized; v_gene: TRBV6-1; d_gene: -; j_gene: TRBJ2-7
CDR3nt: TGTGCCAGCAGTCCAGGGGTCTCGACCAGTCAGCCCCAGCATTTT; CDR3aa: CASSPGVSTSQPQHF; abundance: -; v_gene: TRBV6-5; d_gene: -; j_gene: TRBJ1-5
CDR3nt: TGTGCCAGTAGTCATGCCTCCATGGCCGGAAGCACAGATACGCAGTATTTT; CDR3aa: CASSHASMAGSTDTQYF; abundance: -; v_gene: TRBV19; d_gene: -; j_gene: TRBJ2-3
CDR3nt: TGTGCCAGCAGAACGGGGTCGAGGGTGTATGAAAAACTGTTTTTT; CDR3aa: CASRTGSRVYEKLFF; abundance: many; v_gene: TRBV28; d_gene: -; j_gene: TRBJ1-4
CDR3nt: TGTGCTAGCAGCGACATGAGAGGAGCGGGAGAGACCCAGTACTTC; CDR3aa: CASSDMRGAGETQYF; abundance: -; v_gene: TRBV11-2; d_gene: -; j_gene: TRBJ2-5
CDR3nt: TGTGCCAGCAGCCTAAATCCGGCCTCTATGTTGGACAATGAGCAGTTCTTC; CDR3aa: CASSLNPASMLDNEQFF; abundance: -; v_gene: TRBV4-2; d_gene: -; j_gene: TRBJ2-1
CDR3nt: TGCGCCAGCAGCTTGTTCCTCGGAGATACGCAGTATTTT; CDR3aa: CASSLFLGDTQYF; abundance: many; v_gene: TRBV5-1; d_gene: -; j_gene: TRBJ2-3
CDR3nt: TGTGCCAGCAGTGGGGCCGGGGATCCGGAGGTTTTC; CDR3aa: CASSGAGDPEVF; abundance: -; v_gene: TRBV12-3/TRBV12-4; d_gene: -; j_gene: TRBJ1-2
CDR3nt: TGTGCCAGCAGCCCAAGCGGGGGGGGTACCGGGGAGCTGTTCTTT; CDR3aa: CASSPSGGGTGELFF; abundance: few; v_gene: TRBV11-2; d_gene: TRBD2; j_gene: TRBJ2-2
CDR3nt: TGTGCCAGCAGCCTATCCGTTGGACTAGCGGAAGGGGAGTACGAGCAGTACTTC; CDR3aa: CASSLSVGLAEGEYEQYF; abundance: -; v_gene: TRBV11-2; d_gene: TRBD2; j_gene: TRBJ2-7
CDR3nt: TGTGCCAGCGTACTAGGGGACCTCCGGGGACATGAGTTCTTC; CDR3aa: CASVLGDLRGHEFF; abundance: -; v_gene: TRBV11-2; d_gene: -; j_gene: TRBJ2-1
CDR3nt: TGTGCCAGCAGTCCCCTTACACCAGGACAGGGCTACAGTAAGCAGTTCTTC; CDR3aa: CASSPLTPGQGYSKQFF; abundance: -; v_gene: TRBV6-5; d_gene: TRBD1; j_gene: TRBJ2-1
CDR3nt: TGTGCCAGCAGTGAGTCCGGGACAGCGTCCTACGAGCAGTACTTC; CDR3aa: CASSESGTASYEQYF; abundance: many; v_gene: TRBV6-1; d_gene: TRBD1; j_gene: TRBJ2-7
CDR3nt: TGCGCCAGCAGCTTCGGTGGAAACTATGGCTACACCTTC; CDR3aa: CASSFGGNYGYTF; abundance: many; v_gene: TRBV5-1; d_gene: -; j_gene: TRBJ1-2